Sequencing of this T cell receptor beta chain was carried out in a study of T cells in Graves' hyperthyroidism and ophthalmopathy. Study background: Peripheral blood was collected at initial diagnosis, before any treatment.

The source material, RNA transcripts, was used to amplify TCR beta CDR3 regions. RT-PCR in the first round (using the HTBI primer set) targeted the TCR CDR3. TCRdb ran MiXCR on the multiplex PCR reads and lists one entry per CDR3 protein. The data contain about 610,000 distinct CDR3 sequences, about 15% of them singletons. The sample comprised blood. The source is a woman between 40 and 55 years old with Graves' ophthalmopathy.

As DNA, the CDR3 is TGTGCCAGCAGCTCTGGCGCCGTAAGCAATCAGCCCCAGCATTTT. This translates into CASSSGAVSNQPQHF. The J gene is TRBJ1-5, the V gene TRBV27, with no clear D. The CDR3 spans 15 residues. The germline V gene encodes CDR1 MNHEY and CDR2 SMNVEV (reference sequence). Trimming removed 6 bases from V and 1 base from J, with 13 bases in between.